A selection of T cell receptor beta chains follows, all from one sample in a study of cytomegalovirus exposure and HLA in healthy donors. Assay: immunoSEQ multiplex PCR; the TCRdb copy retains only in-frame clones and omits some. The table has 100,000 to 150,000 clones, 78% seen once. Specimen: PBMCs. These receptors were taken from a man aged 35 to 55 in good health and CMV-seronegative. Both conserved end residues are part of each CDR3. D genes are given only for firm matches. Some rows mark clone size as missing; the rest say once, few, many or name a class of expanded clone.

TRBJ1-1 | NA | NA | TRBV7-2 | TGTGCCAGCAGCTCACGACCGGGGGGTCATAACACTGAAGCTTTCTTT | CASSSRPGGHNTEAFF
TRBJ1-5 | NA | once | TRBV6-1 | TGTGCCAGCAGTGTGGACAGTAGCAATCAGCCCCAGCATTTT | CASSVDSSNQPQHF
TRBJ1-5 | NA | NA | TRBV6-4 | TGTGCCAGCAGGAAAGACACGAAACGGGGGGGTAGGTTGAATCAGCCCCAGCATTTT | CASRKDTKRGGRLNQPQHF
TRBJ1-4 | NA | NA | TRBV27 | TGTGCCAGCAGTGAGATAAGGGGCCCTAATGAAAAACTGTTTTTT | CASSEIRGPNEKLFF
TRBJ1-1 | TRBD1 | NA | TRBV6-5 | TGTGCCAGCAGTCCCGACAGGGGGCTAGCTTTCTTT | CASSPDRGLAFF
TRBJ1-3 | NA | NA | TRBV2 | TGTGCCAGCCTTCCTCAGGGGACTGGAAACACCATATATTTT | CASLPQGTGNTIYF
TRBJ1-1 | TRBD1 | NA | TRBV19 | TGTGCCAGTAGTAGCAGGGGGTTGAACACTGAAGCTTTCTTT | CASSSRGLNTEAFF
TRBJ1-2 | NA | NA | TRBV7-9 | TGTGCCAGCAGCTTAGTCCTGGGGGCGCTTGGCTACACCTTC | CASSLVLGALGYTF
TRBJ2-7 | TRBD1 | few | TRBV9 | TGTGCCAGCAGCGTATCGGACAGGAACGAGCAGTACTTC | CASSVSDRNEQYF
TRBJ1-1 | NA | NA | TRBV6-1 | TGTGCCAGCAGGCGACAGCTGAACACTGAAGCTTTCTTT | CASRRQLNTEAFF
TRBJ1-6 | NA | NA | TRBV5-1 | TGCGCCAGCAGCTTGGTCAGGGGCGACTCCTATAATTCACCCCTCCACTTT | CASSLVRGDSYNSPLHF
TRBJ2-7 | NA | NA | TRBV4-3 | TGCGCCAGCAGCCAGGCGGGACTCTCAAGCTCCTACGAGCAGTACTTC | CASSQAGLSSSYEQYF
TRBJ1-5 | NA | once | TRBV19 | TGTGCCAGTAGTATACCCGTGGGGTGGGGGGATCAGCCCCAGCATTTT | CASSIPVGWGDQPQHF
TRBJ2-3 | TRBD1 | few | TRBV7-2 | TGTGCCAACAGAGAGACAGGGCGAAGCACAGATACGCAGTATTTT | CANRETGRSTDTQYF
TRBJ2-3 | NA | NA | TRBV7-2 | TGTGCCAGCAGCCGGGAGGATACGCAGTATTTT | CASSREDTQYF
TRBJ1-1 | NA | few | TRBV19 | TGTGCCAGTAGTCCCTCTGTGGTCTACAACACTGAAGCTTTCTTT | CASSPSVVYNTEAFF
TRBJ2-7 | TRBD2 | few | TRBV7-6 | TGTGCCAGCAGCTTAAGCGGGGCCCCTATCTACGAGCAGTACTTC | CASSLSGAPIYEQYF
TRBJ1-1 | TRBD1 | few | TRBV7-3 | TGTGCCAGCAGCTACGGACAGGGGCCAGCTTTCTTT | CASSYGQGPAFF
TRBJ2-5 | NA | once | TRBV20-1 | TGCAGTGCCCTGGACTCGGAGACCCAGTACTTC | CSALDSETQYF